There are many counts of the clone carrying this T cell receptor (beta chain). Its antigen is currently unknown. Profiling that covered TCR beta VDJ and CDR3 relied on genomic DNA as its template. Each CDR3 protein gets one entry after TCRdb re-called the reads with MiXCR. Of about 180,000 distinct CDR3 sequences listed, 45% to 60% are singletons. The data stem from a study of CD8+CD57+ T cells in acquired aplastic anemia. Study-wide results and limits: Controls and patients did not differ significantly in CD8+ Simpson's diversity.

It was patients with CD8+CD57+ cell expansion by flow cytometry who were chosen for sequencing. Blood was sampled before the patients had received any therapy. Germline V gives CDR1 LNHDA, CDR2 SQIVND (reference sequence). The CDR3 spans 12 residues. The ends were cut back, 1 base at V and 6 bases at J, with 4 bases in the middle. The sample was sorted CD4+, CD8+, or CD8+CD57+ T cells (not recorded which) from PBMCs. The sequence was collected from a human donor with aplastic anemia. The rearrangement joins TRBV19 to TRBJ1-3, with D unclear. This chain's CDR3 is CASSIGENTIYF. The CDR3 DNA reads TGTGCCAGTAGTATAGGTGAAAACACCATATATTTT.